A single sample is the source of the 14 T cell receptor beta chains below, sequenced in a study of blood T cell repertoires in COVID-19. Profiled with immunoSEQ multiplex PCR; TCRdb holds only in-frame clones, not every one. In the table there are some 52,000 clones, about 90% of which are singletons. Sequenced material: peripheral blood. These TCRs come from a human donor in a cohort sampled during active COVID-19.

The chain is built from TRBV27 and TRBJ2-7; D possibly corresponds to TRBD1 (5 bases). Per germline, CDR1 MNHEY and CDR2 SMNVEV (reference sequence). V was clipped by 7 bases and J by 5 bases, with 15 bases between them. The CDR3 loop spans 13 amino acids. The CDR3 spells CASKRQGMDEQYF. For the CDR3, the DNA is TGTGCCAGCAAAAGGCAGGGTATGGACGAGCAGTACTTC.

V and J are TRBV5-8 and TRBJ1-2; TRBD1 aligns across 7 bases. The CDR3 consists of 13 residues. CDR1 is SGHTS, CDR2 YDEGEE, per germline. J gave up 4 bases and V 3 bases, and 3 bases lay outside the gene matches. CDR3 residues: CASSSRDSYGYTF. Written as DNA, the CDR3 is TGTGCCAGCAGCTCCCGGGACAGCTATGGCTACACCTTC. The full variable domain, its missing parts supplied by reference TRBV5-8 and TRBJ1-2, is EAGVTQSPTHLIKTRGQQATLRCSPISGHTSVYWYQQALGLGLQFLLWYDEGEERNRGNFPPRFSGRQFPNYSSELNVNALELEDSALYLCASSSRDSYGYTFGSGTRLTVV.

The chain has TRBV28 and TRBJ2-2; maybe TRBD2 (7 bases). The V and J ends lost 10 bases and 4 bases respectively, with 19 bases between them. This CDR3 contains 15 residues. Germline V gives CDR1 MDHEN, CDR2 SYDVKM. The CDR3: CAIQGGGSGTGELFF. CDR3 sequence (DNA): TGTGCCATCCAAGGGGGGGGAAGTGGCACCGGGGAGCTGTTTTTT.

This clone was detected once. The CDR3 sequence: CASSSGEQGDTIYF. CDR3 nucleotide sequence: TGCGCCAGCAGCTCGGGGGAACAGGGGGACACCATATATTTT. J is TRBJ1-3 and V is TRBV5-1; 8 nucleotides match TRBD1. CDR1 SGHRS and CDR2 YFSETQ come from the germline V gene. This CDR3 is 14 amino acids long. The trim removed 3 bases at V and 8 bases at J, leaving 7 bases unmatched. The full variable domain, rest sourced from reference TRBV5-1 and TRBJ1-3, is KAGVTQTPRYLIKTRGQQVTLSCSPISGHRSVSWYQQTPGQGLQFLFEYFSETQRNKGNFPGRFSGRQFSNSRSEMNVSTLELGDSALYLCASSSGEQGDTIYFGEGSWLTVV.

This chain links TRBV5-1 with TRBJ2-2, with 8 bases aligning to TRBD1. CDR3 size: 17 residues. Germline CDR1 SGHRS, CDR2 YFSETQ. V was pared by 3 bases and J by 5 bases, with 12 bases of the junction left unmatched. The CDR3 sequence: CASSWGSRGPGTGELFF. CDR3 DNA sequence: TGCGCCAGCAGCTGGGGTTCCAGGGGGCCAGGGACCGGGGAGCTGTTTTTT.

V usage is TRBV30 and J usage is TRBJ1-4; a possible D gene is TRBD1 (5 bases). The ends were cut back, 2 bases at V and 3 bases at J, with 10 bases in the middle. Germline CDR1 GTSNPN, CDR2 SVGIG (reference sequence). The CDR3 has 14 amino acids. CDR3 nucleotides: TGTGCCTGGAGTATACAAGGGGCTAATGAAAAACTGTTTTTT. Its protein is CAWSIQGANEKLFF.

The DNA for the CDR3 is TGTGCCAGCAGTCCCTGGAGGGACAGAGAGCAGTACTTC. Translated, it gives CASSPWRDREQYF. The chain joins TRBV12-3 or TRBV12-4 to TRBJ2-7; D is possibly TRBD1 (7 bases). V was trimmed by 5 bases and J by 7 bases, leaving 15 bases between them. This CDR3 has 13 residues.

V gene TRBV19 combines with J gene TRBJ1-5, with 8 bases fitting TRBD1. Germline CDR1 and CDR2: LNHDA and SQIVND (reference sequence). The V segment lost 7 bases and the J segment 2 bases; nucleotides outside the gene matches: 4. CDR3 length equals 14 residues. CDR3 sequence (DNA): TGTGCCAGTACAGGGGGCGGCCGCAATCAGCCCCAGCATTTT. Its protein is CASTGGGRNQPQHF.

This clone was seen a single time. The V gene is TRBV18, the J gene TRBJ1-5; D is ambiguous. The V and J ends lost 5 bases and 3 bases respectively, with 17 bases between them. The CDR3 totals 16 residues. Germline CDR1 is KGHSH and CDR2 is LQKENI. CDR3 protein: CASSNLLGDFNQPQHF. CDR3 DNA sequence: TGTGCCAGCTCAAATCTCCTAGGAGACTTCAATCAGCCCCAGCATTTT.

This clone was recorded once. The chain recombines TRBV6-6 with TRBJ1-2; D not certain. V dropped 0 bases and J dropped 4 bases, with 9 bases sitting between them. The CDR3 is 14 residues long. Per the germline V gene, CDR1 is MNHNY and CDR2 is SVGAGI (reference sequence). In DNA, the CDR3 is TGTGCCAGCAGTTACTCGGAGGTGTCCTATGGCTACACCTTC. Protein sequence: CASSYSEVSYGYTF.

This clone was seen a few times. V usage is TRBV20-1 and J usage is TRBJ1-1; no clear D gene. Germline CDR1 DFQATT, CDR2 SNEGSKA (reference sequence). The CDR3 consists of 10 residues. The CDR3 loop is CSLRNTEAFF. Written as DNA, the CDR3 is TGCAGCCTGCGGAACACTGAAGCTTTCTTT.

The gene calls are TRBV7-8 and TRBJ2-1; 8 bases are shared with TRBD1. The CDR3 extends over 16 amino acids. J was trimmed by 2 bases and V by 2 bases; bases with no gene match: 5. The germline V gene encodes CDR1 SGHVS and CDR2 FQNEAQ. CDR3 DNA: TGTGCCAGCAGCTTAAGGGGACAGGTCCCCTACAATGAGCAGTTCTTC. It codes for CASSLRGQVPYNEQFF.

The chain uses TRBV18 and TRBJ1-1; 8 bases align to TRBD1. This CDR3 comprises 14 residues. J lost 1 base, V lost 3 bases, and 1 base had no gene match. Germline loops: CDR1 KGHSH, CDR2 LQKENI. The CDR3 reads CASSPQGANTEAFF. CDR3 coding DNA: TGTGCCAGCTCACCCCAGGGGGCGAACACTGAAGCTTTCTTT.

This rearrangement joins TRBV28 to TRBJ1-2; the match to TRBD1 covers 9 bases. Germline loops: CDR1 MDHEN, CDR2 SYDVKM. The CDR3 loop spans 15 amino acids. J gave up 8 bases and V 5 bases, and 12 bases lay outside the gene matches. The CDR3 reads CASSVNPGQGRGYTF. In DNA form, the CDR3 reads TGTGCCAGCAGTGTAAATCCGGGACAGGGACGCGGCTACACCTTC.